The 23 T cell receptor beta chains presented below share a single source sample, sequenced in a study of T cells expressing NK-cell markers. Using the 5' RACE reads, TCRdb records one entry per CDR3 protein without DNA. This sample carries about 460,000 distinct CDR3 sequences, with more than 1.4% going to the ten biggest clones. Sequencing was done on a sample of blood T cells: a sorted CD56 or NKG2C T cell subset, CD4+ or CD8+ T cells, or bulk PBMC T cells (not recorded which). The receptor set was obtained from a woman aged 50 to 60 in good health.

J is TRBJ1-1 and V is TRBV5-1. Germline V gives CDR1 SGHRS, CDR2 YFSETQ. This CDR3 is 16 amino acids long. CDR3 sequence reads: CASSWGHYNMNTEAFF.

CDR3 region: CASSQGQGILYGYTF. The genes are TRBV4-1 and TRBJ1-2; the TCRdb call, TRBD1, lacks DNA for checking. CDR3 length: 15 amino acids. Germline assignment: CDR1 MGHRA and CDR2 YSYEKL.

The chain has TRBV25-1 and TRBJ2-3. This CDR3 spans 15 amino acids. Germline assignment: CDR1 MGHDK and CDR2 SYGVNS. CDR3 amino acids: CASSELRASTDTQYF.

This sequence joins TRBV12-3 or TRBV12-4 and TRBJ2-1; TCRdb's D gene call, TRBD2, goes unchecked for lack of DNA. This CDR3 region has 17 residues. The CDR3 protein is CASIPKGMASGSDSRFF.

The CDR3 protein is CATSEGPSRGYTF. The rearrangement uses TRBV24-1 and TRBJ1-2. The CDR3 has 13 amino acids. CDR1 and CDR2 (germline): KGHDR, SFDVKD.

This rearrangement joins TRBV7-2 to TRBJ2-1. Germline V gene lookup returns CDR1 SGHTA and CDR2 FQGNSA. This CDR3 has 13 amino acids. CDR3 amino acids: CASSPRYIPEQFF. Full variable domain (remainder filled in from reference TRBV7-2 and TRBJ2-1): GAGVSQSPSNKVTEKGKDVELRCDPISGHTALYWYRQSLGQGLEFLIYFQGNSAPDKSGLPSDRFSAERTGGSVSTLTIQRTQQEDSAVYLCASSPRYIPEQFFGPGTRLTVL.

The chain employs TRBV10-3 and TRBJ2-1; TCRdb's assignment of TRBD1 cannot be checked, as there is no DNA. The CDR3 consists of 14 residues. Germline CDR1 reads ENHRY; CDR2 reads SYGVKD. CDR3 in amino acids: CAISGGTGPNEQFF.

The chain is built from TRBV27 and TRBJ2-1. CDR3 size: 14 residues. The germline CDR1 and CDR2 sequences are MNHEY and SMNVEV (reference sequence). The chain's CDR3 is CASSIAGWENEQFF.

The chain uses TRBV11-3 and TRBJ2-2; the D gene TCRdb calls, TRBD1, cannot be checked with no DNA. The CDR3 loop spans 13 amino acids. In germline, CDR1 is SGHNT, CDR2 YENEEA. The CDR3: CASSEWGTGELFF.

The V and J genes are TRBV6-6 and TRBJ2-1. The germline V gene encodes CDR1 MNHNY and CDR2 SVGAGI (reference sequence). The CDR3 is 14 amino acids. This CDR3 is CASSYSGGVGEQFF.

V is TRBV20-1 and J is TRBJ2-7. This CDR3 spans 13 amino acids. From germline, CDR1 is DFQATT and CDR2 SNEGSKA (reference sequence). CDR3: CSASQGGTYEQYF.

The chain uses TRBV15 and TRBJ2-4. The CDR3 totals 14 residues. Germline CDR1 LNHNV, CDR2 YYDKDF (reference sequence). CDR3 region: CATSNFQAKNIQYF.

The rearrangement joins TRBV11-1 to TRBJ1-1; TCRdb gives TRBD1 as the D gene, but with no DNA this cannot be confirmed. The CDR3 loop spans 12 amino acids. The germline gives CDR1 SGHAT, CDR2 FQDESV (reference sequence). This CDR3 reads CASKGGFTEAFF.

The chain employs TRBV9 and TRBJ2-3; TCRdb proposes TRBD2, but this gene call is untestable without DNA. The CDR3 extends over 14 amino acids. Germline CDR1 is SGDLS and CDR2 is YYNGEE. The CDR3 reads CASSLSGRIDTQYF.

The gene calls are TRBV5-1 and TRBJ1-1; TCRdb's assignment of TRBD1 cannot be checked, as there is no DNA. This CDR3 has 13 amino acids. In germline, CDR1 is SGHRS, CDR2 YFSETQ. The chain's CDR3 is CASSIPGTREAFF.

The CDR3 reads CASSQDWRTGGSRPGELFF. The V gene is TRBV4-1, the J gene TRBJ2-2; TCRdb's D gene call, TRBD1, goes unchecked for lack of DNA. This CDR3 spans 19 amino acids. CDR1 MGHRA and CDR2 YSYEKL come from the germline V gene.

The rearrangement links TRBV6-1 to TRBJ2-1; the D gene TCRdb calls, TRBD1, cannot be checked with no DNA. Germline values: CDR1 MNHNS, CDR2 SASEGT. This CDR3 comprises 12 residues. The CDR3 region is CARGGGGNEQFF.

This rearrangement joins TRBV6-5 to TRBJ2-1; lacking DNA, the TRBD2 call made by TCRdb goes unchecked. CDR1 MNHEY and CDR2 SVGAGI come from the germline V gene. CDR3 size: 16 residues. CDR3 sequence: CASSSPTREGRDEQFF.

This sequence joins TRBV12-3 or TRBV12-4 and TRBJ2-7; TCRdb's D call of TRBD1 is untestable without DNA. This CDR3 is 13 amino acids long. The CDR3 sequence is CASSLGVESEQYF.

The V gene is TRBV20-1, the J gene TRBJ1-5. In germline, CDR1 is DFQATT, CDR2 SNEGSKA (reference sequence). The CDR3 totals 14 residues. The CDR3: CSATKGGLDQPQHF.

The chain couples TRBV3-1 to TRBJ2-1; TCRdb outputs TRBD2, but without DNA this stays unchecked. The germline CDR1 and CDR2 sequences are LGHDT and YNNKEL (reference sequence). The CDR3 spans 15 residues. The CDR3: CASSQGLAGPTEQFF.

This rearrangement joins TRBV12-3 or TRBV12-4 to TRBJ2-7; the D call from TCRdb, TRBD2, cannot be confirmed without DNA. CDR3 size: 16 residues. The CDR3 is CASRVNRDSGTYEQYF.

The chain joins TRBV5-4 to TRBJ2-1; as DNA is missing, the TRBD1 call by TCRdb cannot be tested. The CDR3 has 15 residues. The germline gives CDR1 SGHNT, CDR2 YYREEE (reference sequence). The CDR3 is CASSFSGTETSEQFF.